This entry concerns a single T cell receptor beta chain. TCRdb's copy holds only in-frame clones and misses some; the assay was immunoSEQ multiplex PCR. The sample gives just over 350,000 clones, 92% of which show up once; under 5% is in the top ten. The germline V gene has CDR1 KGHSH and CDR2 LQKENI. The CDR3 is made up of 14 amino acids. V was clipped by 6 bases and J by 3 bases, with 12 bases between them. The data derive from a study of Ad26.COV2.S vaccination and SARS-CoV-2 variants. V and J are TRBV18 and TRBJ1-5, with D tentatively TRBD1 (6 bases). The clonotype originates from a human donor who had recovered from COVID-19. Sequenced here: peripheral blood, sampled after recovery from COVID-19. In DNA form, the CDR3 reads TGTGCCAGCTCCGCACAGGGAGACAATCAGCCCCAGCATTTT. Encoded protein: CASSAQGDNQPQHF.